The clone carrying this TCR beta chain was counted many times. Antigen: not known. The CDR3 loop spans 13 amino acids. Germline trimming cut 6 bases from V and 4 bases from J; bases unmatched to any gene: 5. Looked up from germline, CDR1 is LNHDA and CDR2 is SQIVND (reference sequence). Researchers took RNA transcripts and amplified the TCR beta CDR3 regions from them. The study used the HTBI primer set for a first-round RT-PCR of the TCR CDR3. TCRdb redid the calling of the multiplex PCR reads with MiXCR, one entry per CDR3 protein. The table includes roughly 290,000 distinct CDR3 sequences, roughly 15% detected once. These data originate in a study of T cells in Graves' hyperthyroidism and ophthalmopathy. Looking at the study overall: Initial diagnosis, before any treatment, was when peripheral blood was collected.

General study points: Ophthalmopathy was distinguished from stable hyperthyroidism by 13 V-J signatures.

Patients aged 18 to 65 had newly diagnosed hyperthyroidism of under 2 months' duration. The PBMCs had their origin in 10 ml of fresh peripheral blood. This sequence joins TRBV19 and TRBJ1-1, with TRBD1 matching 7 bases. Sequencing was done on a sample of blood. The receptor was isolated from a woman between 40 and 50 years old with Graves' hyperthyroidism. The CDR3 region has the DNA TGTGCCAGTAGCCAGGGGGACTCCACTGAAGCTTTCTTT. Amino acid sequence: CASSQGDSTEAFF.